Below, 13 T cell receptor beta chains from the same sample are listed, as sequenced in a study of blood T cell repertoires in COVID-19. TCRdb's copy holds only in-frame clones and misses some; the assay was immunoSEQ multiplex PCR. In the table there are under 200,000 clones, roughly 88% of which are singletons. What was sequenced was PBMCs or T cells enriched from blood (not recorded which). The origin of the receptors is a woman between 45 and 65 years old who had recovered from COVID-19.

The chain is built from TRBV9 and TRBJ2-2, with 9 nucleotides matching TRBD1. The CDR3 totals 16 residues. Germline CDR1 SGDLS, CDR2 YYNGEE. V shed 4 bases, J shed 4 bases, and the junction held 8 bases outside the gene matches. CDR3 residues: CASSRPGTGSTGELFF. The CDR3 coding sequence is TGTGCCAGCAGCCGTCCCGGGACAGGGAGCACCGGGGAGCTGTTTTTT.

This rearrangement joins TRBV11-3 to TRBJ1-4; 9 bases map to TRBD1. The germline V gene encodes CDR1 SGHNT and CDR2 YENEEA. The ends lost 1 base at V and 3 bases at J; junction bases unmatched: 3. This CDR3 has 16 amino acids. Here the CDR3 reads CASSLGTGDPNEKLFF. DNA for the CDR3: TGTGCCAGCAGCTTAGGGACAGGGGACCCTAATGAAAAACTGTTTTTT.

The chain couples TRBV27 to TRBJ1-2; D gene ambiguous. Per germline, CDR1 MNHEY and CDR2 SMNVEV (reference sequence). There are 14 residues in the CDR3. V lost 5 bases, J lost 4 bases, and 14 bases lay in between. The CDR3 DNA reads as TGTGCCAGCAGTGAGGGCGGAGCCCGCTATGGCTACACCTTC. It encodes CASSEGGARYGYTF.

The rearrangement uses TRBV4-2 and TRBJ1-1; no clear D gene. CDR1 and CDR2 from the germline V gene are LGHNA and YNFKEQ. The CDR3 runs 16 residues. Trimming cost V 0 bases and J 4 bases, with 15 bases left between them. CDR3 in DNA: TGTGCCAGCAGCCAAGAGGCAGGACTAAAGCGCACTGAAGCTTTCTTT. As protein: CASSQEAGLKRTEAFF.

This chain joins TRBV11-3 and TRBJ2-6, with TRBD1 identical over 12 bases. This CDR3 contains 20 residues. Germline CDR1 reads SGHNT; CDR2 reads YENEEA. J lost 4 bases, V lost 1 base, and 11 bases had no gene match. CDR3 amino acids: CASSLGGPGQGAQGANVLTF. CDR3 coding DNA: TGTGCCAGCAGCTTAGGGGGCCCGGGACAGGGGGCTCAAGGGGCCAACGTCCTGACTTTC. Full variable domain (outside the CDR3, taken from reference TRBV11-3 and TRBJ2-6): EAGVVQSPRYKIIEKKQPVAFWCNPISGHNTLYWYLQNLGQGPELLIRYENEEAVDDSQLPKDRFSAERLKGVDSTLKIQPAELGDSAVYLCASSLGGPGQGAQGANVLTFGAGSRLTVL.

The V gene is TRBV19, the J gene TRBJ1-5; D unresolved. V shed 4 bases and J shed 4 bases, with 23 bases lying between them. Germline V gene sequence: CDR1 LNHDA, CDR2 SQIVND (reference sequence). The CDR3 covers 18 residues. The DNA of the CDR3 is TGTGCCAGTAGTACCCGCCTCTACTCTATCCAGAGGAATCAGCCCCAGCATTTT. The encoded protein is CASSTRLYSIQRNQPQHF. The entire variable domain, with the rest obtained from reference TRBV19 and TRBJ1-5, is as follows: DGGITQSPKYLFRKEGQNVTLSCEQNLNHDAMYWYRQDPGQGLRLIYYSQIVNDFQKGDIAEGYSVSREKKESFPLTVTSAQKNPTAFYLCASSTRLYSIQRNQPQHFGDGTRLSIL.

This chain links TRBV11-3 with TRBJ1-1; no reliable D call. This CDR3 has 12 amino acids. V lost 3 bases to trimming and J lost 8 bases, with 10 bases between them. Per germline, CDR1 SGHNT and CDR2 YENEEA. CDR3 protein: CASSFSLVEAFF. CDR3 DNA sequence: TGTGCCAGCAGCTTTTCCCTCGTGGAAGCTTTCTTT.

By sample share, this clone is medium-sized. The chain has TRBV21-1 and TRBJ1-5; no check of the table's D call, TRBD1, against the DNA was made. TRBV21-1 is shown as a pseudogene. The CDR3 runs to 13 residues. This CDR3 reads CASSKQGNQPQHF. The CDR3 DNA sequence: TGTGCCAGCAGCAAACAGGGCAATCAGCCCCAGCATTTT.

The CDR3 sequence is CASSPTSGGSTDTQYF. The DNA of the CDR3 is TGTGCCAGCAGCCCGACTAGCGGCGGCAGCACAGATACGCAGTATTTT. V usage is TRBV7-9 and J usage is TRBJ2-3; TRBD2 agrees at 9 bases. The CDR3 length is 16 residues. Germline V CDR1 and CDR2: SEHNR, FQNEAQ (reference sequence). J lost 0 bases, V lost 5 bases, and 6 bases had no gene match. Using reference TRBV7-9 and TRBJ2-3 for the parts outside the CDR3, the full variable domain is DTGVSQNPRHKITKRGQNVTFRCDPISEHNRLYWYRQTLGQGPEFLTYFQNEAQLEKSRLLSDRFSAERPKGSFSTLEIQRTEQGDSAMYLCASSPTSGGSTDTQYFGPGTRLTVL.

The J gene is TRBJ2-2, the V gene TRBV19, with 11 bases that match TRBD2. The CDR3 totals 16 residues. Germline-derived CDR1 and CDR2 are LNHDA and SQIVND (reference sequence). Trimming took 4 bases from V and 5 from J; bases not matched to a gene: 6. The DNA for the CDR3 is TGTGCCAGTAGTAAGCTAGCGGGGGGTCAAACCGGGGAGCTGTTTTTT. It is translated as CASSKLAGGQTGELFF. Using reference TRBV19 and TRBJ2-2 for the parts outside the CDR3, the full variable domain is DGGITQSPKYLFRKEGQNVTLSCEQNLNHDAMYWYRQDPGQGLRLIYYSQIVNDFQKGDIAEGYSVSREKKESFPLTVTSAQKNPTAFYLCASSKLAGGQTGELFFGEGSRLTVL.

The chain combines TRBV11-1 with TRBJ1-1; unclear D gene. Trimming left V 6 bases short and J 1 base short, with 6 bases between. This CDR3 contains 12 residues. The germline V gene encodes CDR1 SGHAT and CDR2 FQDESV (reference sequence). DNA for the CDR3: TGTGCCAGCAGTCCGAGGAACACTGAAGCTTTCTTT. Translated, it gives CASSPRNTEAFF. Full variable domain (missing parts from reference TRBV11-1 and TRBJ1-1): EAEVAQSPRYKITEKSQAVAFWCDPISGHATLYWYRQILGQGPELLVQFQDESVVDDSQLPKDRFSAERLKGVDSTLKIQPAELGDSAMYLCASSPRNTEAFFGQGTRLTVV.

This clone turned up a few times. This rearrangement joins TRBV7-2 to TRBJ1-5; D ambiguous. The CDR3 is made up of 15 amino acids. CDR1 is SGHTA, CDR2 FQGNSA, per germline. V shed 0 bases and J shed 4 bases, with 10 bases lying between them. CDR3 coding DNA: TGTGCCAGCAGCTTAGCCCTGATAGAAAATCAGCCCCAGCATTTT. Translated: CASSLALIENQPQHF.

The V call is TRBV6-5, the J call TRBJ1-5, with 9 bases aligning to TRBD1. The CDR3 totals 14 residues. Germline V gene lookup returns CDR1 MNHEY and CDR2 SVGAGI. J gave up 5 bases and V 6 bases, and 5 bases lay outside the gene matches. The CDR3: CASRGGTGYQPQHF. The CDR3 DNA is TGTGCCAGCAGGGGGGGGACAGGGTATCAGCCCCAGCATTTT.